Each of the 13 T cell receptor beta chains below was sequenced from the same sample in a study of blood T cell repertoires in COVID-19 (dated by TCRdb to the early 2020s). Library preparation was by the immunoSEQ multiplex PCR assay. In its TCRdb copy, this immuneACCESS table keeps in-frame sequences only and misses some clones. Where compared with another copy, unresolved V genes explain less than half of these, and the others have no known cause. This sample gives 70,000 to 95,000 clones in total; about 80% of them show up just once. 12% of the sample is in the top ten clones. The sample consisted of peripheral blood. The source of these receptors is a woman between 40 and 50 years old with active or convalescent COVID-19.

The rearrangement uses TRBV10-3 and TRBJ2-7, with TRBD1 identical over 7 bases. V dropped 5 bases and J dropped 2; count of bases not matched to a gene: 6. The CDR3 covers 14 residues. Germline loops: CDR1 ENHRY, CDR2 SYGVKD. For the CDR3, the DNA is TGTGCCATCAGTCCGCAGGGGGAGCCCTACGAGCAGTACTTC. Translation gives CAISPQGEPYEQYF.

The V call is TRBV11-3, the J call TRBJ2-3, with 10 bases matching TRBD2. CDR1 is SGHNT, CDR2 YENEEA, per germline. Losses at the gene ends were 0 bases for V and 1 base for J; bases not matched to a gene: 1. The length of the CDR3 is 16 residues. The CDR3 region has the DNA TGTGCCAGCAGCTTAGATGGGACTAGCGGCACAGATACGCAGTATTTT. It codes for CASSLDGTSGTDTQYF. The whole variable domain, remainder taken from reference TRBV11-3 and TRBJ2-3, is EAGVVQSPRYKIIEKKQPVAFWCNPISGHNTLYWYLQNLGQGPELLIRYENEEAVDDSQLPKDRFSAERLKGVDSTLKIQPAELGDSAVYLCASSLDGTSGTDTQYFGPGTRLTVL.

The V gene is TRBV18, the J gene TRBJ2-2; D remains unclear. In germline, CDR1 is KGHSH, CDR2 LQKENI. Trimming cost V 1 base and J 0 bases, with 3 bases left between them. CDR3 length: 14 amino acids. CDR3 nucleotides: TGTGCCAGCTCACCACACTCGAACACCGGGGAGCTGTTTTTT. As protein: CASSPHSNTGELFF.

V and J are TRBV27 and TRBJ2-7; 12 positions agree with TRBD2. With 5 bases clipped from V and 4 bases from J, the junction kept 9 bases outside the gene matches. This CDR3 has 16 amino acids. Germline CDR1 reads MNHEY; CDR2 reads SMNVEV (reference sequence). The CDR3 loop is CASSPRWLAGGYEQYF. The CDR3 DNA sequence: TGTGCCAGCAGTCCACGTTGGCTAGCGGGGGGGTACGAGCAGTACTTC.

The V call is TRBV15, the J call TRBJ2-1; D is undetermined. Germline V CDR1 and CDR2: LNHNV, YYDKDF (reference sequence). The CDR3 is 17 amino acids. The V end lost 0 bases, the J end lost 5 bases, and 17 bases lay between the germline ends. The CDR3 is CATSRDDGGFGDNEQFF. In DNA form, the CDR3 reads TGTGCCACCAGCAGAGATGATGGCGGATTCGGAGACAATGAGCAGTTCTTC.

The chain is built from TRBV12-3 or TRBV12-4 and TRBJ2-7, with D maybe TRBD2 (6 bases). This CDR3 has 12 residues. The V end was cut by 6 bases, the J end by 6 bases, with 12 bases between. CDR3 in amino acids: CASSVGGFEQYF. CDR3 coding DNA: TGTGCCAGCAGCGTGGGGGGTTTCGAGCAGTACTTC.

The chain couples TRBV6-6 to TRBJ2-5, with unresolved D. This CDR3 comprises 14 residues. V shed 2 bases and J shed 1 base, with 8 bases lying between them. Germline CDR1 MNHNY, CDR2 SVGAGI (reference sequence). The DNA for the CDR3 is TGTGCCAGCAGTTACCCGGAGCGCCAAGAGACCCAGTACTTC. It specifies CASSYPERQETQYF.

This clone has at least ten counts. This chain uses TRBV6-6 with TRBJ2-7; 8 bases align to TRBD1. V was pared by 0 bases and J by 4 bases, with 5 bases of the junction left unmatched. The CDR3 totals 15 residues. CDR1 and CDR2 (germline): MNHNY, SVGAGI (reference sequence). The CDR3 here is CASSYSVGQGYEQYF. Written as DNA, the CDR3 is TGTGCCAGCAGTTACTCTGTTGGACAGGGTTACGAGCAGTACTTC.

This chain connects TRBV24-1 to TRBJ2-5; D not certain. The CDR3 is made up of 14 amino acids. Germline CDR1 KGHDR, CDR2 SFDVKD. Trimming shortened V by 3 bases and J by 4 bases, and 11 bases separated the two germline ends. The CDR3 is CATSDPRGPETQYF. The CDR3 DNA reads TGTGCCACCAGTGATCCCCGAGGCCCAGAGACCCAGTACTTC.

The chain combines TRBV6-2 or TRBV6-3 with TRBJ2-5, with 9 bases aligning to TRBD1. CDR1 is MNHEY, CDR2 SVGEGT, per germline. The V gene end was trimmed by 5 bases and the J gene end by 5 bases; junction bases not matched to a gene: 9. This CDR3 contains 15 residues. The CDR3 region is CASSAPTGGMETQYF. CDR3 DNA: TGTGCCAGCAGTGCACCGACAGGGGGAATGGAGACCCAGTACTTC.

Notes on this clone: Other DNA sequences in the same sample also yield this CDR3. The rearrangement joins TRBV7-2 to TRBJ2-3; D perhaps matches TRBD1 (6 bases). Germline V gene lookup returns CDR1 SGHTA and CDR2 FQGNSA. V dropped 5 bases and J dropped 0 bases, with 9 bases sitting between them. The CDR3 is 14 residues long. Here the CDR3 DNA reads TGTGCCAGCAGCCCACAGGGAAGCACAGATACGCAGTATTTT. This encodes CASSPQGSTDTQYF.

CDR3 region: CASSLSAGRAVNTEAFF. The DNA for the CDR3 is TGTGCCAGCAGTTTGTCGGCGGGGAGGGCGGTGAACACTGAAGCTTTCTTT. The chain uses TRBV27 and TRBJ1-1; D remains unclear. Trimming shortened V by 3 bases and J by 0 bases, and 17 bases separated the two germline ends. CDR3 length: 17 residues. The V gene's germline CDR1 is MNHEY and CDR2 SMNVEV (reference sequence).

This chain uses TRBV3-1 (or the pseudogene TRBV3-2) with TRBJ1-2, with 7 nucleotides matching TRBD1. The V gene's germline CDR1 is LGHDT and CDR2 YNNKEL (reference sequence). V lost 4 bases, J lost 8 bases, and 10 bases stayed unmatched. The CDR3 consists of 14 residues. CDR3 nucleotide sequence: TGTGCCAGCAGCCCCGGACAGGCTGCTTGGGGCTACACCTTC. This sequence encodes CASSPGQAAWGYTF.